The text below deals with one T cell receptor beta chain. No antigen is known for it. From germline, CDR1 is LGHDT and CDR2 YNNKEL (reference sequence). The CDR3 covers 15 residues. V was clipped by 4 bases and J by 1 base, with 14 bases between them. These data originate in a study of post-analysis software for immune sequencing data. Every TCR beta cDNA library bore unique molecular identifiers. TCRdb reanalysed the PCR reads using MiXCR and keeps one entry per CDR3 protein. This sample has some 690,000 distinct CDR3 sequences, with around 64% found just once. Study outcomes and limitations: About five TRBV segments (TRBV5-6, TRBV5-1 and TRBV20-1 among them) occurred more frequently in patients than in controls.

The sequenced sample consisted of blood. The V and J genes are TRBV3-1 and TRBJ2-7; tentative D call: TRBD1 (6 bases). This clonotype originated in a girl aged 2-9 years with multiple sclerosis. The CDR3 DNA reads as TGTGCCAGCAGCCCTGGACAGAAATTGTCCTACGAGCAGTACTTC. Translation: CASSPGQKLSYEQYF.